The clone carrying this TCR beta chain was detected only once. Its specificity is unknown. The entry originates in a study of OX40 agonist ivuxolimab in advanced cancers. Study in general: Ivuxolimab was delivered to patients intravenously every 2 weeks at doses spanning 0.01 to 10 mg/kg. General observations from the study: Compared with CD4+, CD8+ T cells on average had more expanded clones.

The CDR3 loop spans 11 amino acids. V lost 0 bases, J lost 10 bases, and 7 bases lay in between. The germline V gene has CDR1 DFQATT and CDR2 SNEGSKA (reference sequence). Profiled with immunoSEQ multiplex PCR; TCRdb holds only in-frame clones, not every one. Of under 60,000 clones in the sample, 90% were seen once. Here the sequenced sample was CD4+ or CD8+ T cells sorted from blood, taken in a trial of the OX40 agonist ivuxolimab. V and J are TRBV20-1 and TRBJ2-1; a possible D gene is TRBD2 (5 bases). This TCR came from an adult with an advanced solid tumor such as melanoma, head and neck, liver or kidney cancer. The CDR3 nucleotides read TGCAGTGCTAGAGAAGAGGGAGAGCAGTTCTTC. Residues: CSAREEGEQFF.